The clone carrying this T cell receptor (beta chain) was found once. It was considered stable Graves' hyperthyroidism when ophthalmopathy did not progress within 18 months. The source of the sample is a study of T cells in Graves' hyperthyroidism and ophthalmopathy. CDR1 and CDR2 (germline): SEHNR, FQNEAQ (reference sequence). CDR3 length equals 11 residues. The V gene end was trimmed by 5 bases and the J gene end by 9 bases; junction bases not matched to a gene: 3. RNA transcripts yielded amplified TCR beta CDR3 regions. The study used the HTBI primer set for a first-round RT-PCR of the TCR CDR3. One entry per CDR3 protein results from TCRdb running MiXCR on the multiplex PCR reads. The table shows 560,000 or so distinct CDR3 sequences, with 35% to 55% occurring only once.

Sequenced: peripheral blood or thyroid tissue (not recorded which). This receptor was obtained from a woman between 18 and 30 years old with Graves' hyperthyroidism. This chain links TRBV7-9 with TRBJ2-5, with 7 nucleotides matching TRBD1. The CDR3 spells CASSLTGSQYF. The CDR3 DNA follows: TGTGCCAGCAGCCTGACAGGGTCCCAGTACTTC.